Below are 30 T cell receptor beta chains sequenced from a single sample in a study of beta chain features in type 1 diabetes. Reverse transcribing all isolated RNA meant expressed TCRB transcripts were sequenced. The repertoire was sequenced with immunoSEQ multiplex PCR; TCRdb's copy has only in-frame clones and lacks some. Among 350,000 to 450,000 clones listed, roughly 15% were seen once. Sequenced sample: naive CD4+ T cells from blood. Receptors originate from a woman aged 18-29 years in good health.

This rearrangement joins TRBV21-1 to TRBJ1-2; TRBD1, as called in the table, went unchecked against the DNA. TRBV21-1 is deemed a pseudogene. CDR3 length equals 13 residues. The CDR3 here is CASTRDRENGYTF. The CDR3 coding sequence is TGTGCCAGTACCCGGGACAGGGAAAATGGCTACACCTTC.

This sequence joins TRBV29-1 and TRBJ2-2; 10 bases line up with TRBD2. With V trimmed by 7 bases and J by 4 bases, 18 bases remained unmatched. The CDR3 runs 18 residues. Germline V gene lookup returns CDR1 SQVTM and CDR2 ANQGSEA. The DNA for the CDR3 is TGCAGCGCCACAAATCCTAGCGGGAGATCTTACGGCACCGGGGAGCTGTTTTTT. Protein: CSATNPSGRSYGTGELFF.

V usage is TRBV5-1 and J usage is TRBJ2-5; tentative D call: TRBD2 (6 bases). CDR3 length equals 15 residues. Germline CDR1 SGHRS, CDR2 YFSETQ. Trimming took off 4 bases at V and 5 bases at J, with 18 bases between the two ends. This chain's CDR3 is CASSPQTTSRETQYF. The CDR3 DNA follows: TGCGCCAGCAGCCCTCAAACGACTAGTAGGGAGACCCAGTACTTC.

This clone has just one count. This chain uses TRBV21-1 with TRBJ2-1; TRBD2, the table's D call, was not compared with the DNA. TRBV21-1 constitutes a pseudogene. The CDR3 totals 16 residues. The CDR3 is CASSKSRYRQYNEQFF. The CDR3 DNA sequence: TGTGCCAGCAGCAAATCGAGGTACCGCCAATACAATGAGCAGTTCTTC.

On this clone itself: A read error may account for a junction end that differs from germline. The V and J genes are TRBV6-5 and TRBJ1-1; 7 positions match TRBD1. The CDR3 has 13 amino acids. Germline CDR1 reads MNHEY; CDR2 reads SVGAGI. Written as DNA, the CDR3 is TGTGCCAGCAGCTACCCAGGGGGACGGAAGACAGTCTTT. The encoded protein is CASSYPGGRKTVF.

The V gene is TRBV30, the J gene TRBJ1-4; 8 bases agree with TRBD1. V trimming: 0 bases; J trimming: 8 bases; junction bases outside the gene matches: 8. The CDR3 is 15 residues long. The germline V gene encodes CDR1 GTSNPN and CDR2 SVGIG (reference sequence). The DNA of the CDR3 is TGTGCCTGGAGTGTGAGACAGGGGAAAGACGAAAAACTGTTTTTT. It yields the protein CAWSVRQGKDEKLFF.

The chain combines TRBV18 with TRBJ1-5, with TRBD1 identical over 8 bases. CDR3 size: 13 residues. The ends lost 3 bases at V and 11 bases at J; junction bases unmatched: 6. From germline, CDR1 is KGHSH and CDR2 LQKENI. The CDR3 protein is CASSPAGGLAQHF. The CDR3 DNA sequence: TGTGCCAGCTCACCGGCAGGGGGCTTGGCCCAGCATTTT.

This clone occurred a few times. The gene calls are TRBV7-9 and TRBJ1-1; possible D gene TRBD1, 5 bases. From germline, CDR1 is SEHNR and CDR2 FQNEAQ (reference sequence). Trimming took off 2 bases at V and 7 bases at J, with 8 bases between the two ends. The CDR3 loop spans 12 amino acids. The CDR3 nucleotides are TGTGCCAGCAGCTTACAGGGTGATGAAGCTTTCTTT. It translates to CASSLQGDEAFF.

J is TRBJ1-2 and V is TRBV29-1, with D possibly matching TRBD1 (6 bases). CDR1 is SQVTM and CDR2 is ANQGSEA in the germline V gene. The CDR3 spans 16 residues. Trimming cost V 0 bases and J 4 bases, with 18 bases left between them. CDR3 coding DNA: TGCAGCGTTGAAGATCTTCAGGGGAACTCCCGCTATGGCTACACCTTC. Translated: CSVEDLQGNSRYGYTF. Variable domain in full (rest from reference TRBV29-1 and TRBJ1-2): SAVISQKPSRDICQRGTSLTIQCQVDSQVTMMFWYRQQPGQSLTLIATANQGSEATYESGFVIDKFPISRPNLTFSTLTVSNMSPEDSSIYLCSVEDLQGNSRYGYTFGSGTRLTVV.

This clone has only a few counts. This chain joins TRBV7-3 and TRBJ1-2, with D maybe TRBD1 (6 bases). CDR3 length: 15 residues. CDR1 and CDR2 from the germline V gene are SGHTA and FQGTGA. V was trimmed by 4 bases and J by 8 bases, leaving 20 bases between them. The CDR3 DNA sequence: TGTGCCAGCAGCTCCCAACCTGGACAGTATAGGGGCTACACCTTC. Its protein product is CASSSQPGQYRGYTF.

The rearrangement uses TRBV30 and TRBJ2-3, with D possibly TRBD2 on 6 matching bases. The V end lost 7 bases, the J end lost 7 bases, and 24 bases lay between the germline ends. Germline V gives CDR1 GTSNPN, CDR2 SVGIG (reference sequence). CDR3 length: 15 amino acids. CDR3 amino acids: CASSPPGQGGNTQYF. The CDR3 DNA reads as TGTGCCTCTTCCCCTCCGGGCCAAGGAGGGAATACGCAGTATTTT.

This chain joins TRBV6-6 and TRBJ2-7; TRBD1 agrees at 7 bases. Germline lookup yields CDR1 MNHNY and CDR2 SVGAGI (reference sequence). The CDR3 totals 13 residues. The junction had 8 bases not matched to a gene; V was cut back by 7 bases and J by 5 bases. The CDR3 sequence: CASTWDSSDEQYF. For the CDR3, the DNA is TGTGCCAGCACCTGGGACAGTAGCGACGAGCAGTACTTC.

This clone appeared a few times. The chain links TRBV5-1 to TRBJ1-2; 8 nucleotides align to TRBD1. The CDR3 extends over 15 amino acids. The germline V gene has CDR1 SGHRS and CDR2 YFSETQ. J gave up 3 bases and V 4 bases, and 8 bases lay outside the gene matches. The CDR3: CASSKDRASDYGYTF. Written as DNA, the CDR3 is TGCGCCAGCAGCAAGGACAGGGCGTCTGACTATGGCTACACCTTC.

Only a few counts were recorded for this clone. V and J are TRBV6-5 and TRBJ2-4; tentative D call: TRBD1 (5 bases). The CDR3 is 13 residues long. V lost 2 bases, J lost 9 bases, and 11 bases lay in between. Germline loops: CDR1 MNHEY, CDR2 SVGAGI. CDR3 DNA: TGTGCCAGCAGTTACACCCTACAGGCCATTCAGTACTTC. This sequence encodes CASSYTLQAIQYF.

In its sample, this clone was seen a few times. J is TRBJ2-5 and V is TRBV29-1; D ambiguous. Trimming stripped 3 bases from V and 5 bases from J, with 10 bases between. The germline V gene encodes CDR1 SQVTM and CDR2 ANQGSEA. This CDR3 is built from 12 residues. This chain's CDR3 is CSVEYSGETQYF. CDR3 nucleotide sequence: TGCAGCGTTGAGTACAGTGGGGAGACCCAGTACTTC.

J is TRBJ2-7 and V is TRBV5-4; 10 bases agree with TRBD2. Trimming removed 4 bases from V and 0 bases from J; junction bases left unmatched: 10. The CDR3 covers 17 residues. Germline V CDR1 and CDR2: SGHNT, YYREEE (reference sequence). CDR3 in amino acids: CASSPDHLAGVSYEQYF. The CDR3 DNA reads as TGTGCCAGCAGCCCGGACCATCTAGCGGGAGTCTCCTACGAGCAGTACTTC.

This clone was found a few times. The chain has TRBV9 and TRBJ2-1, with a tentative D call TRBD1 (5 bases). The CDR3 has 15 amino acids. Germline V gene sequence: CDR1 SGDLS, CDR2 YYNGEE. The V gene lost 0 bases and the J gene lost 8 bases, with 15 bases spanning the gap. The CDR3 region has the DNA TGTGCCAGCAGCGTAGTGGGGCAGCCTTTTGATGAGCAGTTCTTC. Encoded protein: CASSVVGQPFDEQFF.

The V gene is TRBV28, the J gene TRBJ1-1; 7 nucleotides match TRBD1. Trimming removed 1 base from V and 7 bases from J; junction bases left unmatched: 6. This CDR3 comprises 14 residues. Germline-derived CDR1 and CDR2 are MDHEN and SYDVKM. The CDR3 spells CASSLYQGDIEAFF. CDR3 bases: TGTGCCAGCAGTTTATACCAGGGGGACATTGAAGCTTTCTTT.

The chain carries TRBV7-9 and TRBJ2-7; the match to TRBD1 covers 8 bases. Trimming cost V 5 bases and J 6 bases; bases outside gene matches: 9. This CDR3 is built from 14 residues. Germline V gene data show CDR1 as SEHNR and CDR2 as FQNEAQ (reference sequence). The CDR3 DNA sequence: TGTGCCAGCAGCCGCGGGACAGGCAATCGCGAGCAGTACTTC. Translating gives CASSRGTGNREQYF.

The chain has TRBV27 and TRBJ1-1, with a tentative D call TRBD1 (5 bases). This CDR3 is 15 amino acids long. V was shortened by 3 bases and J by 0 bases, with 11 bases between the two germline ends. Germline CDR1 and CDR2: MNHEY and SMNVEV (reference sequence). For the CDR3, the DNA is TGTGCCAGCAGTTTCCTGGGAGGGGTGAACACTGAAGCTTTCTTT. This sequence encodes CASSFLGGVNTEAFF.

This clone was counted only a few times. The V and J genes are TRBV28 and TRBJ2-6, with a weak D call TRBD1 (6 bases). The V gene lost 5 bases and the J gene lost 2 bases, with 19 bases spanning the gap. The germline V gene has CDR1 MDHEN and CDR2 SYDVKM. The CDR3 runs 18 residues. The CDR3 is CASSALPGNRAGANVLTF. As DNA, the CDR3 is TGTGCCAGCAGTGCTCTCCCTGGGAACAGGGCTGGGGCCAACGTCCTGACTTTC.

The V gene is TRBV27, the J gene TRBJ2-5; TRBD2 agrees at 15 bases. Trimming at V came to 5 bases and at J to 2 bases, leaving 12 bases not matched to a gene. CDR1 is MNHEY and CDR2 is SMNVEV in the germline V gene (reference sequence). The CDR3 totals 19 residues. The chain's CDR3 is CASSPIPGLAGGPQETQYF. The CDR3 bases are TGTGCCAGCAGTCCCATACCGGGACTAGCGGGAGGCCCTCAAGAGACCCAGTACTTC.

V usage is TRBV30 and J usage is TRBJ2-1, with TRBD2 identical over 9 bases. Germline trimming cut 5 bases from V and 5 bases from J; bases unmatched to any gene: 10. The CDR3 loop spans 15 amino acids. Germline V gene lookup returns CDR1 GTSNPN and CDR2 SVGIG (reference sequence). The CDR3 sequence: CAWAEASGTHNEQFF. DNA of the CDR3: TGTGCCTGGGCAGAAGCTAGCGGGACCCACAATGAGCAGTTCTTC.

This chain links TRBV25-1 with TRBJ2-1, with a tentative D call TRBD1 (5 bases). V lost 3 bases and J 3 bases, leaving 9 bases between the germline ends. CDR1 is MGHDK, CDR2 SYGVNS, per germline. The CDR3 extends over 14 amino acids. The CDR3: CASSEQGGYNEQFF. The CDR3, as DNA: TGTGCCAGCAGTGAGCAGGGCGGCTACAATGAGCAGTTCTTC. The full variable domain, completed using reference TRBV25-1 and TRBJ2-1, is EADIYQTPRYLVIGTGKKITLECSQTMGHDKMYWYQQDPGMELHLIHYSYGVNSTEKGDLSSESTVSRIRTEHFPLTLESARPSHTSQYLCASSEQGGYNEQFFGPGTRLTVL.

V is TRBV30 and J is TRBJ2-7; 7 positions match TRBD1. Germline V lookup: CDR1 GTSNPN, CDR2 SVGIG (reference sequence). The length of the CDR3 is 13 residues. The ends lost 5 bases at V and 6 bases at J; junction bases unmatched: 10. CDR3 DNA: TGTGCCTGGGTGACAGGGTTTCTTCGCGAGCAGTACTTC. Translation: CAWVTGFLREQYF.

This clone was seen a handful of times. This sequence joins TRBV5-6 and TRBJ2-1; D gene uncertain. Deletions cut 1 base from V and 10 bases from J, with 12 bases between. The CDR3 covers 13 residues. Germline loops: CDR1 SGHDT, CDR2 YYEEEE. CDR3 coding DNA: TGTGCCAGCAGCTTGCGGTATCTAGGAGAGCAGTTCTTC. Translated, it gives CASSLRYLGEQFF.

The J gene is TRBJ1-4, the V gene TRBV28, with D hard to call. The V end was cut by 3 bases, the J end by 0 bases, with 8 bases between. Germline CDR1 and CDR2: MDHEN and SYDVKM. The CDR3 totals 15 residues. The DNA for the CDR3 is TGTGCCAGCAGTTTCAGACGGGCAACTAATGAAAAACTGTTTTTT. Its protein product is CASSFRRATNEKLFF.

This sequence joins TRBV7-3 and TRBJ1-2; a possible D gene is TRBD1 (5 bases). Germline V CDR1 and CDR2: SGHTA, FQGTGA. The CDR3 covers 15 residues. Trimming left V 2 bases short and J 6 bases short, with 16 bases between. This CDR3 reads CASSLHMQGGDGYTF. The CDR3 nucleotides read TGTGCCAGCAGCTTACACATGCAGGGAGGAGATGGCTACACCTTC.

The V gene is TRBV18, the J gene TRBJ2-7, with 8 nucleotides matching TRBD1. Trimming took 4 bases from V and 5 from J; bases not matched to a gene: 7. Germline-derived CDR1 and CDR2 are KGHSH and LQKENI. The CDR3 contains 14 residues. The CDR3 is CASSRSGGFDEQYF. Written as DNA, the CDR3 is TGTGCCAGCTCACGGTCAGGGGGCTTCGACGAGCAGTACTTC.

The chain is built from TRBV4-1 and TRBJ2-7, with 12 bases lining up with TRBD2. Germline CDR1 MGHRA, CDR2 YSYEKL. The V gene end was trimmed by 1 base and the J gene end by 5 bases; junction bases not matched to a gene: 3. The CDR3 is 15 amino acids. In DNA form, the CDR3 reads TGCGCCAGCAGCCAAGGGAGACTAGCGGGAGACGAGCAGTACTTC. It specifies CASSQGRLAGDEQYF.